This T cell receptor beta chain comes out of a study of blood T cell repertoires in COVID-19. For the study at large: Sites across the United States, Italy and Spain contributed samples from acute and convalescent COVID-19. Sample material is recorded as cDNA or gDNA derived from T cells, B-cell-depleted T cells, or PBMCs.

Per the germline V gene, CDR1 is SGHTA and CDR2 is FQGNSA. Trimming pared 1 base from V and 2 bases from J, leaving 14 bases between. The CDR3 loop spans 16 amino acids. In the original processing: Researchers report that nucleated cell counts were estimated from reference gene primer amplification. Sequencing was performed with immunoSEQ multiplex PCR; in TCRdb, only in-frame clones are kept and a portion is missing. The V and J calls and clone size come from that table; D and trimming were worked out from the DNA. The sample yields some 98,000 clones, roughly 88% seen once. This TCR was sampled from a man in his sixties with acute or convalescent COVID-19. Sequenced material: peripheral blood. The J gene is TRBJ1-2, the V gene TRBV7-2; no firm D call. The CDR3 DNA reads TGTGCCAGCAGCTTAGGAATGGCCGCCGCAAACTATGGCTACACCTTC. Translation gives CASSLGMAAANYGYTF.